In its sample, the clone carrying this T cell receptor (beta chain) was seen a few times. These data originate in a study of human T cells and chemical hapten exposure. Study context: Read at 6 days, the patch tests placed 0.01% DPC on the upper back.

The V and J ends lost 5 bases and 5 bases respectively, with 13 bases between them. This CDR3 comprises 14 residues. TCRdb independently ran MiXCR on the RACE reads; one entry per CDR3 protein. This table has roughly 380,000 distinct CDR3 sequences, roughly 6.3% appearing once. Described time point: patch test 2, 6 weeks after DPC sensitization. Treatment reported: therapeutic diphenylcyclopropenone sensitization with weekly scalp DPC. Sample: whole blood, taken in connection with sensitization to the hapten diphenylcyclopropenone (DPC). The chain has TRBV12-3 or TRBV12-4 and TRBJ1-5, with D possibly being TRBD1 (5 bases). This clonotype originated in a woman between 18 and 29 years old with alopecia areata. Some clones in this sample may be carry-over from other donors' samples. DNA for the CDR3: TGTGCCAGCAGTCCTACAGGTTACGATCAGCCCCAGCATTTT. Residues: CASSPTGYDQPQHF.